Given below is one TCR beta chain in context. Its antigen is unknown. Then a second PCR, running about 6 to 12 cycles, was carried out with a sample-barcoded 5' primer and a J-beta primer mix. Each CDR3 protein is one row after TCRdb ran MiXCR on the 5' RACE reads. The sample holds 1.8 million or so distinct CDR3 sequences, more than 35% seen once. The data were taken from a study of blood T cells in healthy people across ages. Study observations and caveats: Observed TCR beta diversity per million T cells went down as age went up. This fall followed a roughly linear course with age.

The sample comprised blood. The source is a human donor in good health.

In DNA, the CDR3 is TGTGCCAGCAGTTTCGACAGGGATCGGGGCTACACCTTC. It encodes CASSFDRDRGYTF. This chain connects TRBV28 to TRBJ1-2; 7 nucleotides match TRBD1. This CDR3 has 13 amino acids. J lost 8 bases, V lost 3 bases, and 6 bases had no gene match. Per germline, CDR1 MDHEN and CDR2 SYDVKM.